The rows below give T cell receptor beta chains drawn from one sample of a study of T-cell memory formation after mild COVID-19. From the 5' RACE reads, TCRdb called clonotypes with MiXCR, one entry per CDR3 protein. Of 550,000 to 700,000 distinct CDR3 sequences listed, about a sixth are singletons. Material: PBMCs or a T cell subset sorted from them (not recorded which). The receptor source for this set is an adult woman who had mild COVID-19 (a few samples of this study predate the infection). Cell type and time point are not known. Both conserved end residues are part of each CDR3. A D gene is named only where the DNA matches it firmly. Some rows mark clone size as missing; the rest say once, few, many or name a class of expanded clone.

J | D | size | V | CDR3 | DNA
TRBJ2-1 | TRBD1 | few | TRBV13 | CASSLGQGASNEQFF | TGTGCCAGCAGCTTAGGGCAGGGGGCGTCCAATGAGCAGTTCTTC
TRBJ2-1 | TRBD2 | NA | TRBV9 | CASSVELAGGPSEQFF | TGTGCCAGCAGCGTAGAGCTAGCGGGGGGGCCTAGTGAGCAGTTCTTC
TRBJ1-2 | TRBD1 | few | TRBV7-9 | CASSFVQGLQGYGYTF | TGTGCCAGCAGCTTCGTACAGGGGCTCCAAGGCTATGGCTACACCTTC
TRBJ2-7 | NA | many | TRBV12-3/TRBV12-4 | CASSFGNYEQYF | TGCGCCAGCAGCTTTGGGAACTACGAGCAGTACTTC
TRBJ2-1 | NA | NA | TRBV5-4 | CASSPHLGAQFF | TGTGCCAGCAGCCCCCATCTAGGGGCGCAGTTCTTC
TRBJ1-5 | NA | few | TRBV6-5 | CASNLRAGGQPQHF | TGTGCCAGCAATCTCAGGGCTGGAGGTCAGCCCCAGCATTTT
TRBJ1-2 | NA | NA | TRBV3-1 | CASSQIQGGGYGYTF | TGTGCCAGCAGCCAGATACAGGGTGGTGGCTATGGCTACACCTTC
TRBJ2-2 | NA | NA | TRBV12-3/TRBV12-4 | CASTGALGELFF | TGTGCCAGTACCGGAGCGCTCGGGGAGCTGTTTTTT
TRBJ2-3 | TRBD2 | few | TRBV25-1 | CATSASGRMGTQYF | TGTGCCACCAGTGCCAGCGGGAGAATGGGTACGCAGTATTTT
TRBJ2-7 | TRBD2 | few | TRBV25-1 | CASSEDRTSGIDEQYF | TGTGCCAGCAGTGAAGATAGGACTAGCGGGATCGACGAGCAGTACTTC
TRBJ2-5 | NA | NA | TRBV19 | CASSPGRDSYQETQYF | TGTGCCAGTAGTCCCGGCAGGGACTCGTACCAAGAGACCCAGTACTTC
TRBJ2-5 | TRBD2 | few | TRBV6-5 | CASSRTSGRGETQYF | TGTGCCAGCAGTCGGACTAGCGGGAGGGGGGAGACCCAGTACTTC
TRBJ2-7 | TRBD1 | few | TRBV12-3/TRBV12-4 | CASSPRTGGDEQYF | TGTGCCAGCAGTCCGCGGACAGGGGGCGACGAGCAGTACTTC
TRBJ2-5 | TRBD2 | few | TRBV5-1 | CASSWTSGPQETQYF | TGCGCCAGCAGCTGGACTAGCGGGCCCCAAGAGACCCAGTACTTC
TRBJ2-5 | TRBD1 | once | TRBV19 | CASSGPGGKAETQYF | TGTGCCAGTAGTGGGCCAGGGGGAAAAGCAGAGACCCAGTACTTC
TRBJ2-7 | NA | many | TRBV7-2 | CASSLGPSGEQYF | TGTGCCAGCAGCTTAGGGCCCTCCGGCGAGCAGTACTTC
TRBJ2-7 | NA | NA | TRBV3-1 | CASSQGDWDEQYF | TGTGCCAGCAGCCAAGGGGATTGGGACGAGCAGTACTTC
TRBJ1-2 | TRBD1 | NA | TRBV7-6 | CASSPGTGFGYTF | TGTGCCAGCAGCCCCGGGACAGGTTTTGGCTACACCTTC
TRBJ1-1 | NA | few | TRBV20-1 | CSATTGNTEAFF | TGCAGTGCTACGACAGGGAACACTGAAGCTTTCTTT
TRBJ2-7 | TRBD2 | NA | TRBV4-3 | CASSLTSGSHEQYF | TGCGCCAGCAGCCTTACTAGCGGGAGCCACGAGCAGTACTTC
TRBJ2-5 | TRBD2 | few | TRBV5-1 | CASSFRGGPQETQYF | TGCGCCAGCAGCTTCCGCGGGGGACCCCAAGAGACCCAGTACTTC
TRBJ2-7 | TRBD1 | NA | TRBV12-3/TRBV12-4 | CASQADRGYRQYF | TGTGCCAGTCAAGCGGACAGGGGGTATCGGCAGTACTTC
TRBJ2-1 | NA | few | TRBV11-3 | CASSLVALGATEQFF | TGTGCCAGCAGCTTAGTGGCTCTGGGGGCGACTGAGCAGTTCTTC
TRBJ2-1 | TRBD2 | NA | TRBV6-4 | CASSDTGGPNEQFF | TGTGCCAGCAGTGACACGGGGGGGCCGAATGAGCAGTTCTTC
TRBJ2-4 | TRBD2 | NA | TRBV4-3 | CASSQDIRPSGRASHIQYF | TGCGCCAGCAGCCAAGATATTCGCCCTAGCGGGAGGGCCTCACACATTCAGTACTTC
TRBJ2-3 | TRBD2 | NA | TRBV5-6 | CASSLLSGGGTDTQYF | TGTGCCAGCAGCTTGTTGAGCGGGGGGGGCACAGATACGCAGTATTTT
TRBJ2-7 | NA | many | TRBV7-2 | CASSLAPGYEQYF | TGTGCCAGCAGCTTAGCTCCCGGCTACGAGCAGTACTTC
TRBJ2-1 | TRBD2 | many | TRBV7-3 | CASSLGFGGRASRNEQFF | TGTGCCAGCAGCTTAGGGTTCGGTGGGAGGGCCTCGCGCAATGAGCAGTTCTTC
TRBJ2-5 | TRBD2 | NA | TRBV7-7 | CASSRGTSGGQETQYF | TGTGCTAGCAGCCGCGGGACTAGCGGGGGGCAAGAGACCCAGTACTTC
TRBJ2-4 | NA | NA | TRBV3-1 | CASSQVIGVKNIQYF | TGTGCCAGCAGCCAAGTAATCGGGGTCAAAAACATTCAGTACTTC
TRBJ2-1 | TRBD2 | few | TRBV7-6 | CASSFGLAGHNEQFF | TGTGCCAGCAGCTTCGGACTAGCGGGACACAATGAGCAGTTCTTC
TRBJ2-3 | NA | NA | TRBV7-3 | CASSLVSEDTQYF | TGTGCCAGCAGCTTGGTATCCGAAGATACGCAGTATTTT
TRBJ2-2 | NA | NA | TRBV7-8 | CACRRAGNTGELFF | TGTGCCTGCCGGAGGGCAGGGAACACCGGGGAGCTGTTTTTT
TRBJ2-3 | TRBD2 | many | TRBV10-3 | CATRTSGTDTQYF | TGTGCCACCCGGACTAGCGGCACAGATACGCAGTATTTT
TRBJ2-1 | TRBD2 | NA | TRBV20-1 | CSAGLAGAYNEQFF | TGCAGTGCGGGACTAGCGGGAGCGTACAATGAGCAGTTCTTC
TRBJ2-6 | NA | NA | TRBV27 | CASSGWGANVLTF | TGTGCCAGCAGTGGTTGGGGGGCCAACGTCCTGACTTTC
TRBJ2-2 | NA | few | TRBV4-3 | CASSQGVPKNTGELFF | TGCGCCAGCAGCCAAGGAGTACCTAAGAACACCGGGGAGCTGTTTTTT
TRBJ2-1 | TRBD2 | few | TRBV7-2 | CASSLSRGSRGEQFF | TGTGCCAGCAGCTTGTCTCGCGGGAGTAGGGGCGAGCAGTTCTTC
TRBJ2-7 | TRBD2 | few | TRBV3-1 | CASSQPGLAGAEQYF | TGTGCCAGCAGCCAACCTGGACTAGCGGGGGCCGAGCAGTACTTC